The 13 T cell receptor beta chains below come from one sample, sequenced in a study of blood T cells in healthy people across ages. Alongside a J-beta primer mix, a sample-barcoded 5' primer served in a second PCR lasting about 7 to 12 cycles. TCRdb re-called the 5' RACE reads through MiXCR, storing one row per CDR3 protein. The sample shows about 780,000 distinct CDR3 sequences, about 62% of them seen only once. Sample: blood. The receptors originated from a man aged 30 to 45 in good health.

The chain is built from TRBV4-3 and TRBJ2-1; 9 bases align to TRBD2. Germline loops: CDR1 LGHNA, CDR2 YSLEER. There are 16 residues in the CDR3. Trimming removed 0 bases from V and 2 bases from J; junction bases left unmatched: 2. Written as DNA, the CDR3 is TGCGCCAGCAGCCAAGAACTAGCGGGTCCCTACAATGAGCAGTTCTTC. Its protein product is CASSQELAGPYNEQFF.

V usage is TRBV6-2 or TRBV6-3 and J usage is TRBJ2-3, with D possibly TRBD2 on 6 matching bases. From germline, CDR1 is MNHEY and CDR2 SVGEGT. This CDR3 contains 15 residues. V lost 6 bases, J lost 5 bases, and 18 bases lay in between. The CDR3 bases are TGTGCCAGCAGCCGCTGGGGCGGGGTTATAGATACGCAGTATTTT. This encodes CASSRWGGVIDTQYF.

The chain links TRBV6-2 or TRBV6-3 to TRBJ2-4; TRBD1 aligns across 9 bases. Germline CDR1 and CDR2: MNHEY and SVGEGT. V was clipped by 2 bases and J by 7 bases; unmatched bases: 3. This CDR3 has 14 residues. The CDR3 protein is CASSYRTGANIQYF. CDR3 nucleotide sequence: TGTGCCAGCAGTTACCGGACAGGGGCGAACATTCAGTACTTC.

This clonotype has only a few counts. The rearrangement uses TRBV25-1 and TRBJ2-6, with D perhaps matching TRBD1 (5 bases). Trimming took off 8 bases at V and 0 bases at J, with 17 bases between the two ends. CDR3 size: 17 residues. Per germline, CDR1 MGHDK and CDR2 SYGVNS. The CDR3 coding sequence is TGTGCCAGCTGGGATCCAGGGCTGAGCTCTGGGGCCAACGTCCTGACTTTC. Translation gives CASWDPGLSSGANVLTF.

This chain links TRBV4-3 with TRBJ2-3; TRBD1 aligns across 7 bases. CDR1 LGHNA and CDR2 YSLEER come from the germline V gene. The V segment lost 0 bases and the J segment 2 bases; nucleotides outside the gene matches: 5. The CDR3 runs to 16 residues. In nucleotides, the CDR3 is TGCGCCAGCAGCCAAGATTGGGGACAGACCACAGATACGCAGTATTTT. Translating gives CASSQDWGQTTDTQYF.

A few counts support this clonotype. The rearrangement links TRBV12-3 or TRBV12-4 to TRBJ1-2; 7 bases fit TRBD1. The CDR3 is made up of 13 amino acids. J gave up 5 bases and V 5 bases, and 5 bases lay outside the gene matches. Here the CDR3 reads CASSPDRRYGYTF. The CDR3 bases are TGTGCCAGCAGTCCGGACAGGAGATATGGCTACACCTTC.

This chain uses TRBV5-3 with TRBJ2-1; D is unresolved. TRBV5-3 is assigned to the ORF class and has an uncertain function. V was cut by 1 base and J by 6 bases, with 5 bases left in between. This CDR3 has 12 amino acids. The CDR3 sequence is CARSLWTNEQFF. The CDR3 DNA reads TGTGCCAGAAGCTTGTGGACCAATGAGCAGTTCTTC.

The CDR3 region has the DNA TGCAGTGCGCCGAGGGCCGACAGAGCCACAGATACGCAGTATTTT. Its protein is CSAPRADRATDTQYF. The chain is built from TRBV20-1 and TRBJ2-3; D may correspond to TRBD1 or TRBD2 (5 bases each). Germline loops: CDR1 DFQATT, CDR2 SNEGSKA (reference sequence). The CDR3 has 15 amino acids. V lost 6 bases to trimming and J lost 2 bases, with 18 bases between them.

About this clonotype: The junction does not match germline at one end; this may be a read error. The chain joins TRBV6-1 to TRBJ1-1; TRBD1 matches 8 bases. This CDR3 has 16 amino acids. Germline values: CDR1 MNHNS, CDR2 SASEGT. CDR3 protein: CASSELRTGTDTEAFF. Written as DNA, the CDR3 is TGCGCCAGCAGTGAATTGAGGACAGGGACAGACACTGAAGCTTTCTTT.

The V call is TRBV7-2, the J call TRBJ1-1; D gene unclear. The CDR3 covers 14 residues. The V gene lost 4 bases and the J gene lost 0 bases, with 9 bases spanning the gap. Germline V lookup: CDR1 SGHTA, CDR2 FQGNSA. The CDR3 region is CASSSMGMNTEAFF. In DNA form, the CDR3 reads TGTGCCAGCAGCTCCATGGGCATGAACACTGAAGCTTTCTTT.

As DNA, the CDR3 is TGTGCCAGCAGCTTAGATCGTTTGCGAGAGACCCAGTACTTC. Translation gives CASSLDRLRETQYF. The chain employs TRBV7-2 and TRBJ2-7; no reliable D call. The J call may not be correct, given that the DNA end is closer to TRBJ2-5. The CDR3 is 14 amino acids. Germline CDR1 SGHTA, CDR2 FQGNSA.

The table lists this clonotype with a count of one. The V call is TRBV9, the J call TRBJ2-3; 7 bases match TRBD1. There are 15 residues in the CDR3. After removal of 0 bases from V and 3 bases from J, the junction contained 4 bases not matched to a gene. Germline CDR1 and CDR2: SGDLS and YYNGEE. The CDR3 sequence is CASSVAGQETDTQYF. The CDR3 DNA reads TGTGCCAGCAGCGTAGCAGGACAGGAAACAGATACGCAGTATTTT.

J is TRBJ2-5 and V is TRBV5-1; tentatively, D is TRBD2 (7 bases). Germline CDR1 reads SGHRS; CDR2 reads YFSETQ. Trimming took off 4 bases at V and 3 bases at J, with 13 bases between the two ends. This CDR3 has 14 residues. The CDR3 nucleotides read TGCGCCAGCAGCCCCGGGGGGCCGGAAGAGACCCAGTACTTC. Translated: CASSPGGPEETQYF.